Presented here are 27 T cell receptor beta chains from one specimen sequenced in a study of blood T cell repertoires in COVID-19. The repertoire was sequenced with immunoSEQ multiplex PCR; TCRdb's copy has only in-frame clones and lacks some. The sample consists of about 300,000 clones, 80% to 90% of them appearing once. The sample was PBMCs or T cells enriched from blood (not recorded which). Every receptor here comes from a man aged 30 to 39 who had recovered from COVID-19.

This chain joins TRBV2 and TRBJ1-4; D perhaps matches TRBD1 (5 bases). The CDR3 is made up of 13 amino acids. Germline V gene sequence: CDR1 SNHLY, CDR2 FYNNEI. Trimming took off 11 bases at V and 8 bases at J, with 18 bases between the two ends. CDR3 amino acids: CAFGGGYMEKLFF. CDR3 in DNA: TGTGCCTTTGGGGGGGGATATATGGAAAAACTGTTTTTT.

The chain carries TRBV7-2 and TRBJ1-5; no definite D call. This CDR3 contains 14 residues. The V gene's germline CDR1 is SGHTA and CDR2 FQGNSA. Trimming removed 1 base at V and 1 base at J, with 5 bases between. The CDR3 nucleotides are TGTGCCAGCAGCTTAGTGAGGAGCAATCAGCCCCAGCATTTT. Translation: CASSLVRSNQPQHF.

Here the CDR3 reads CASSGTGDSNQPQHF. CDR3 in DNA: TGTGCCAGCAGCGGGACAGGAGATAGCAATCAGCCCCAGCATTTT. V usage is TRBV9 and J usage is TRBJ1-5; 7 bases line up with TRBD1. CDR3 length: 15 amino acids. CDR1 and CDR2 (germline): SGDLS, YYNGEE. J lost 0 bases, V lost 3 bases, and 3 bases had no gene match. Supplemented by reference TRBV9 and TRBJ1-5, the full variable domain reads DSGVTQTPKHLITATGQRVTLRCSPRSGDLSVYWYQQSLDQGLQFLIQYYNGEERAKGNILERFSAQQFPDLHSELNLSSLELGDSALYFCASSGTGDSNQPQHFGDGTRLSIL.

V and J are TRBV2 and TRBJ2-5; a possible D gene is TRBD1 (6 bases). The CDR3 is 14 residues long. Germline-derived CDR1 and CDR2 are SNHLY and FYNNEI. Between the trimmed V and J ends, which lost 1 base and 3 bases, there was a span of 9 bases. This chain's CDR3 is CASSEESGEETQYF. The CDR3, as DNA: TGTGCCAGCAGTGAAGAGTCAGGGGAAGAGACCCAGTACTTC. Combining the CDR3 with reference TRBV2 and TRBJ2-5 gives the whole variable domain EPEVTQTPSHQVTQMGQEVILRCVPISNHLYFYWYRQILGQKVEFLVSFYNNEISEKSEIFDDQFSVERPDGSNFTLKIRSTKLEDSAMYFCASSEESGEETQYFGPGTRLLVL.

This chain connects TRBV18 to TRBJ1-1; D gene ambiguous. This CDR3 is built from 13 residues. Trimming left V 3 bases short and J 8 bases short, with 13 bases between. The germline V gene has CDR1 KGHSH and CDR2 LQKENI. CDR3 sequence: CASSPQRPGEAFF. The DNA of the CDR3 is TGTGCCAGCTCACCTCAAAGGCCCGGGGAAGCTTTCTTT.

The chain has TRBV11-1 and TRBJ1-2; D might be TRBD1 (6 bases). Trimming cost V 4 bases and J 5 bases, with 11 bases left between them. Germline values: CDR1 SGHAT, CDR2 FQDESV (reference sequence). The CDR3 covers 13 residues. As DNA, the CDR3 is TGTGCCAGCAGCTCCGGACAGTTATATGGCTACACCTTC. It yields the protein CASSSGQLYGYTF. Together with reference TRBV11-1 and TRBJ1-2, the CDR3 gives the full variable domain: EAEVAQSPRYKITEKSQAVAFWCDPISGHATLYWYRQILGQGPELLVQFQDESVVDDSQLPKDRFSAERLKGVDSTLKIQPAELGDSAMYLCASSSGQLYGYTFGSGTRLTVV.

In DNA form, the CDR3 reads TGTGCCAGCAGCAGCGGACCTGATCAGCCCCAGCATTTT. Amino acids: CASSSGPDQPQHF. The rearrangement joins TRBV7-2 to TRBJ1-5; no firm D call. This CDR3 is 13 amino acids long. Between the trimmed V and J ends, which lost 5 bases and 5 bases, there was a span of 10 bases. The V gene's germline CDR1 is SGHTA and CDR2 FQGNSA.

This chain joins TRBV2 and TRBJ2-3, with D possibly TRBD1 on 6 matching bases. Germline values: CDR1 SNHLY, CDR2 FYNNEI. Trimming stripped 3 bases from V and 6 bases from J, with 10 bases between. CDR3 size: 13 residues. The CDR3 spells CASSDWGLDTQYF. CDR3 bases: TGTGCCAGCAGTGATTGGGGGCTGGATACGCAGTATTTT.

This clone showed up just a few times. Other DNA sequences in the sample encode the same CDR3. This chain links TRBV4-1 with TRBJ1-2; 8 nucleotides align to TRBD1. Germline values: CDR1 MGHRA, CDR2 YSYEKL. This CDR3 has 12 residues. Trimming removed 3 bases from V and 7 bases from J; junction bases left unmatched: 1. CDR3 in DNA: TGCGCCAGCAGCCAGGACAGGGTTGGCTACACCTTC. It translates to CASSQDRVGYTF.

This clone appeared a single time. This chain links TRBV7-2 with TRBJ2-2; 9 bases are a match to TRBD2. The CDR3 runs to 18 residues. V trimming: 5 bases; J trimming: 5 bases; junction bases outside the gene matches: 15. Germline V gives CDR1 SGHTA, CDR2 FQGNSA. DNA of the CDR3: TGTGCCAGCAGCCGCCAGTTGGTCGCAGCGGGGGGAACCGGGGAGCTGTTTTTT. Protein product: CASSRQLVAAGGTGELFF. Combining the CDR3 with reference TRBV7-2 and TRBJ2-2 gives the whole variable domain GAGVSQSPSNKVTEKGKDVELRCDPISGHTALYWYRQSLGQGLEFLIYFQGNSAPDKSGLPSDRFSAERTGGSVSTLTIQRTQQEDSAVYLCASSRQLVAAGGTGELFFGEGSRLTVL.

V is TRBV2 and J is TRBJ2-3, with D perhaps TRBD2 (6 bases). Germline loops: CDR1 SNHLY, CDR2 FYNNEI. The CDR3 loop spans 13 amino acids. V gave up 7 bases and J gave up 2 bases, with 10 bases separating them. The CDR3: CASNRGNTDTQYF. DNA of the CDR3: TGTGCCAGCAACCGGGGGAACACAGATACGCAGTATTTT.

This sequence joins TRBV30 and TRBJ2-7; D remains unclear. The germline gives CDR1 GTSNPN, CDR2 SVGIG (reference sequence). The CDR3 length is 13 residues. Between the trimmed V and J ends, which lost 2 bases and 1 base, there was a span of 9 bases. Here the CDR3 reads CAWSPRISYEQYF. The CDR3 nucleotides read TGTGCCTGGAGTCCCCGTATATCCTACGAGCAGTACTTC.

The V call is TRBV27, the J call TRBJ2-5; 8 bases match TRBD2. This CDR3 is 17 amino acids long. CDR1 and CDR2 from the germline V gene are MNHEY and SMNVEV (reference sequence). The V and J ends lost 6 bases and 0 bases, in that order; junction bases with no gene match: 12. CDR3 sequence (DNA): TGTGCCAGCAGCTCTAAGGGGGGTAGCGGGGACCAAGAGACCCAGTACTTC. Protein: CASSSKGGSGDQETQYF.

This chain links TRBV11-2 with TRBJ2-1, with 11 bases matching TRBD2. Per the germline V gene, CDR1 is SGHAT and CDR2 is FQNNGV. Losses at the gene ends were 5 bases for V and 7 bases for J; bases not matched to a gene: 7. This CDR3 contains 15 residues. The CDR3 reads CASSPASGGSNEQFF. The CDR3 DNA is TGTGCCAGCAGCCCTGCTAGCGGGGGGTCGAATGAGCAGTTCTTC.

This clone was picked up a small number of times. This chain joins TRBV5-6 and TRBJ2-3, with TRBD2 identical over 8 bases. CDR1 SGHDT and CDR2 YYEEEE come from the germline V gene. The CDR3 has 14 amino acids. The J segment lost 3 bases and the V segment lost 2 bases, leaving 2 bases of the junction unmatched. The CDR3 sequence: CASSLVAGTDTQYF. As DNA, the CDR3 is TGTGCCAGCAGCTTAGTAGCGGGGACAGATACGCAGTATTTT.

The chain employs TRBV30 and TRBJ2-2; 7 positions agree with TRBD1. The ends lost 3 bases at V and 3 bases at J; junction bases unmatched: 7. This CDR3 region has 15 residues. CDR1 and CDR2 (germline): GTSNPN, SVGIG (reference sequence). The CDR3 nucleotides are TGTGCCTGGAGGGCGACAGGGCTGCACACCGGGGAGCTGTTTTTT. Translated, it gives CAWRATGLHTGELFF.

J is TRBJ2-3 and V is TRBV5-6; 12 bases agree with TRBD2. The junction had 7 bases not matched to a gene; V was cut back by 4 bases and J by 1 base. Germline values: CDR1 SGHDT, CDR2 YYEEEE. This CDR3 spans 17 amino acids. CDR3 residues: CASSRTLAGGGTDTQYF. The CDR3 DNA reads TGTGCCAGCAGCCGGACCCTAGCGGGGGGGGGCACAGATACGCAGTATTTT.

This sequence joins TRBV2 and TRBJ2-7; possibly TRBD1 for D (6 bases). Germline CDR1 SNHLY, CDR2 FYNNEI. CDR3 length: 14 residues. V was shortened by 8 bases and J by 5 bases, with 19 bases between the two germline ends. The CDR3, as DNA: TGTGCCAGCCTACCGGGACAAAAAAGCGACGAGCAGTACTTC. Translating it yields CASLPGQKSDEQYF.

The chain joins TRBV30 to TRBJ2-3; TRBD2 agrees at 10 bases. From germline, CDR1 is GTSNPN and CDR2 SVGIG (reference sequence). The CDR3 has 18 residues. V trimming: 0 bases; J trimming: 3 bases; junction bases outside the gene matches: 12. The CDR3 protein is CAWSVGQRGGPSTDTQYF. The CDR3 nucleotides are TGTGCCTGGAGTGTAGGGCAGCGGGGGGGCCCTTCTACAGATACGCAGTATTTT.

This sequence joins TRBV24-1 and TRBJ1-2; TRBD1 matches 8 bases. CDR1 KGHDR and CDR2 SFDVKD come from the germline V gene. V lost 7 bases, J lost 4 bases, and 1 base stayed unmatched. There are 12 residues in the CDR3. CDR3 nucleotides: TGTGCCACCAGGGGACAGGCCTATGGCTACACCTTC. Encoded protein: CATRGQAYGYTF.

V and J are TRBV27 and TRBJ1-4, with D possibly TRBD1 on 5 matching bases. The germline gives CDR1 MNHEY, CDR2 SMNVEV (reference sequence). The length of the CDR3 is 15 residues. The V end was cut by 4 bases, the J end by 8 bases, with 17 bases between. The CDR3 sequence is CASSYRDGRGEKLFF. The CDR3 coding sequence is TGTGCCAGCAGTTACCGGGACGGGCGGGGGGAAAAACTGTTTTTT.

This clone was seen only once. The CDR3 coding sequence is TGTGCCAGCAGTGAAGAGGGACAGAGACAAGAGACCCAGTACTTC. This translates into CASSEEGQRQETQYF. The chain combines TRBV2 with TRBJ2-5; 7 bases line up with TRBD1. The CDR3 has 15 amino acids. V was clipped by 1 base and J by 2 bases; unmatched bases: 4. CDR1 SNHLY and CDR2 FYNNEI come from the germline V gene.

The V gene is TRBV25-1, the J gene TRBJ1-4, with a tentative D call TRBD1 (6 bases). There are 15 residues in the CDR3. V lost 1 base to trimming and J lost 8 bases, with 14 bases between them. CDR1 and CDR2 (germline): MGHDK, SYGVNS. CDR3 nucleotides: TGTGCCAGCAGTGAATCAACAGGGCCCCAAGAAAAACTGTTTTTT. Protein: CASSESTGPQEKLFF. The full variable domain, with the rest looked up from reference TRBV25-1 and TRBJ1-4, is EADIYQTPRYLVIGTGKKITLECSQTMGHDKMYWYQQDPGMELHLIHYSYGVNSTEKGDLSSESTVSRIRTEHFPLTLESARPSHTSQYLCASSESTGPQEKLFFGSGTQLSVL.

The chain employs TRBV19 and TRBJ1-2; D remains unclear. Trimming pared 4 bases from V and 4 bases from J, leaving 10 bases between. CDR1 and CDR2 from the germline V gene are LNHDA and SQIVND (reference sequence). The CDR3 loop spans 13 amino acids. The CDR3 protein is CASSNSPRYGYTF. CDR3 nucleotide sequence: TGTGCCAGTAGTAATTCCCCCCGCTATGGCTACACCTTC.

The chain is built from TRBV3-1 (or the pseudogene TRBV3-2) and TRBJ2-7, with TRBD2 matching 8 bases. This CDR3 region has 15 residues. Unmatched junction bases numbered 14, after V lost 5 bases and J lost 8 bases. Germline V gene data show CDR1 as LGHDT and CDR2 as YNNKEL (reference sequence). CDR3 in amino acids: CASSSVYAGGSKQYF. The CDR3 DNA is TGTGCCAGCAGCTCCGTCTATGCGGGGGGTAGCAAGCAGTACTTC.

The CDR3 spells CASSAGAGAYNEQFF. CDR3 DNA sequence: TGTGCCAGCAGCGCCGGAGCGGGGGCTTACAATGAGCAGTTCTTC. J is TRBJ2-1 and V is TRBV9; the match to TRBD2 covers 8 bases. V dropped 3 bases and J dropped 4; count of bases not matched to a gene: 6. The CDR3 has 15 residues. Per germline, CDR1 SGDLS and CDR2 YYNGEE.

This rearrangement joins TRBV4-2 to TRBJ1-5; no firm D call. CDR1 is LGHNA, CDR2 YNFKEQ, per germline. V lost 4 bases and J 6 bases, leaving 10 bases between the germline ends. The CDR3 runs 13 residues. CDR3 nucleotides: TGTGCCAGCAGCCCTTACTCGGTTCAGCCCCAGCATTTT. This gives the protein CASSPYSVQPQHF.